The next 24 T cell receptor beta chains were all read from a single sample in a study of blood T cell repertoires in COVID-19. The protocol was immunoSEQ multiplex PCR, while the TCRdb copy is restricted to in-frame clones and leaves out a portion. The table records about 300,000 clones, less than 85% of them present only once. Material: PBMCs or T cells enriched from blood (not recorded which). These TCRs come from a woman aged 25 to 39 who had been exposed to COVID-19.

The chain recombines TRBV21-1 with TRBJ1-2; the D segment call TRBD1 is taken from the table without a DNA check. TRBV21-1 is a known pseudogene. This CDR3 is built from 14 residues. The CDR3 here is CASTRDRDFGGYTF. The CDR3 DNA reads TGTGCCAGCACGAGGGACAGGGACTTCGGAGGCTACACCTTC.

About this clone: At the DNA level, this CDR3 is encoded by other sequences in the same sample as well. The genes are TRBV7-3 and TRBJ1-6; D is uncertain. In germline, CDR1 is SGHTA, CDR2 FQGTGA. This CDR3 region has 13 residues. The V and J ends lost 1 base and 5 bases respectively, with 3 bases between them. CDR3 in amino acids: CASSLSNNSPLHF. For the CDR3, the DNA is TGTGCCAGCAGCTTAAGTAATAATTCACCCCTCCACTTT.

The chain carries TRBV27 and TRBJ2-2; TRBD1 is a possible D gene (6 bases). With 3 bases removed from V and 1 base from J, the gap between germline ends came to 15 bases. This CDR3 region has 17 residues. Germline lookup yields CDR1 MNHEY and CDR2 SMNVEV (reference sequence). CDR3 sequence (DNA): TGTGCCAGCAGTTTCGTGACGACCAGGGGGAACACCGGGGAGCTGTTTTTT. Its translation is CASSFVTTRGNTGELFF.

The chain employs TRBV28 and TRBJ2-1, with 15 bases fitting TRBD2. The junction had 3 bases not matched to a gene; V was cut back by 4 bases and J by 8 bases. Germline values: CDR1 MDHEN, CDR2 SYDVKM. The CDR3 covers 15 residues. The CDR3: CASSSGLAGGYEQFF. In DNA form, the CDR3 reads TGTGCCAGCAGTTCGGGACTAGCGGGAGGTTATGAGCAGTTCTTC.

The chain links TRBV4-2 to TRBJ2-2; 8 bases match TRBD1. V was clipped by 4 bases and J by 7 bases; unmatched bases: 11. The CDR3 is made up of 16 amino acids. Germline CDR1 is LGHNA and CDR2 is YNFKEQ. The DNA for the CDR3 is TGTGCCAGCAGCCTAAACCCGACAGGGGATAACGGGGAGCTGTTTTTT. The encoded protein is CASSLNPTGDNGELFF.

This clone was counted once. The chain joins TRBV5-1 to TRBJ2-5, with 11 bases that match TRBD2. Germline trimming cut 2 bases from V and 1 base from J; bases unmatched to any gene: 4. This CDR3 comprises 16 residues. Germline values: CDR1 SGHRS, CDR2 YFSETQ. The CDR3 nucleotides read TGCGCCAGCAGCTTCAGGACTAGCGGGCCCCAAGAGACCCAGTACTTC. Its protein is CASSFRTSGPQETQYF.

This chain uses TRBV9 with TRBJ1-5, with D tentatively TRBD1 (6 bases). Germline V CDR1 and CDR2: SGDLS, YYNGEE. The CDR3 runs 14 residues. Trimming shortened V by 3 bases and J by 3 bases, and 10 bases separated the two germline ends. The CDR3 nucleotides read TGTGCCAGCAGCGCTTCAGGGGCCAATCAGCCCCAGCATTTT. Amino acid sequence: CASSASGANQPQHF.

In its sample, this clone was seen a few times. This chain uses TRBV5-1 with TRBJ2-7; 14 bases match TRBD2. After removal of 4 bases from V and 7 bases from J, the junction contained 13 bases not matched to a gene. Germline CDR1 and CDR2: SGHRS and YFSETQ. CDR3 length: 17 residues. DNA for the CDR3: TGCGCCAGCAGCCCGGGACTAGCGGGAGCCGGGGCTCGAGAGCAGTACTTC. Its protein is CASSPGLAGAGAREQYF.

The gene calls are TRBV30 and TRBJ1-2; 9 bases map to TRBD1. Germline trimming cut 3 bases from V and 9 bases from J; bases unmatched to any gene: 8. Germline CDR1 is GTSNPN and CDR2 is SVGIG (reference sequence). CDR3 length: 13 amino acids. DNA of the CDR3: TGTGCCTGGAGCGGGCGGGACAGGGTGCGCTACACCTTC. Its translation: CAWSGRDRVRYTF.

V is TRBV7-9 and J is TRBJ1-2; TRBD1 might be the D (6 bases). Germline CDR1 SEHNR, CDR2 FQNEAQ (reference sequence). There are 16 residues in the CDR3. V was trimmed by 5 bases and J by 7 bases, leaving 23 bases between them. DNA for the CDR3: TGTGCCAGCAGCCTCCCCAACTTCTCCAGGGGCAGTGGCTACACCTTC. Encoded protein: CASSLPNFSRGSGYTF.

The chain joins TRBV19 to TRBJ1-1, with D uncertain. This CDR3 comprises 13 residues. Germline V lookup: CDR1 LNHDA, CDR2 SQIVND (reference sequence). Trimming pared 2 bases from V and 1 base from J, leaving 5 bases between. Here the CDR3 DNA reads TGTGCCAGTAGTATATCAGAGAACACTGAAGCTTTCTTT. It yields the protein CASSISENTEAFF. Filled out from reference TRBV19 and TRBJ1-1, the complete variable domain reads DGGITQSPKYLFRKEGQNVTLSCEQNLNHDAMYWYRQDPGQGLRLIYYSQIVNDFQKGDIAEGYSVSREKKESFPLTVTSAQKNPTAFYLCASSISENTEAFFGQGTRLTVV.

This sequence joins TRBV10-3 and TRBJ2-7, with a tentative D call TRBD1 (6 bases). V was pared by 3 bases and J by 0 bases, with 15 bases between. This CDR3 is built from 16 residues. Germline lookup yields CDR1 ENHRY and CDR2 SYGVKD. Written as DNA, the CDR3 is TGTGCCATCAGTGATACCGGCCGGGACACCTCCTACGAGCAGTACTTC. It is translated as CAISDTGRDTSYEQYF.

As for this clone: Other DNA variants within this sample encode the same CDR3. The rearrangement links TRBV2 to TRBJ2-5, with 7 bases aligning to TRBD1. CDR1 is SNHLY and CDR2 is FYNNEI in the germline V gene. The CDR3 loop spans 12 amino acids. J gave up 2 bases and V 9 bases, and 3 bases lay outside the gene matches. CDR3 sequence reads: CASSRGQETQYF. CDR3 DNA sequence: TGTGCCAGTTCCAGGGGGCAAGAGACCCAGTACTTC.

The V call is TRBV2, the J call TRBJ2-3, with TRBD2 identical over 14 bases. CDR3 length: 16 amino acids. V dropped 4 bases and J dropped 1; count of bases not matched to a gene: 1. Germline V CDR1 and CDR2: SNHLY, FYNNEI. The CDR3: CASSGLAGGGTDTQYF. CDR3 nucleotides: TGTGCCAGCAGTGGACTAGCGGGAGGGGGCACAGATACGCAGTATTTT.

About this clone: A junction boundary mismatches the germline segment, possibly from a read error. The rearrangement joins TRBV7-7 to TRBJ2-2, with 9 bases identical to TRBD2. Germline CDR1 is SSHAT and CDR2 is FNYEAQ (reference sequence). This CDR3 is 15 amino acids long. The CDR3 DNA is TGTGCTAGCAGCTTAGGCGGGGGGGCCTCCGGGGAGCTGTTTTTT. Translating it yields CASSLGGGASGELFF. The full variable domain, with the rest looked up from reference TRBV7-7 and TRBJ2-2, is GAGVSQSPRYKVTKRGQDVTLRCDPISSHATLYWYQQALGQGPEFLTYFNYEAQPDKSGLPSDRFSAERPEGSISTLTIQRTEQRDSAMYRCASSLGGGASGELFFGEGSRLTVL.

The V and J genes are TRBV9 and TRBJ2-7, with 15 bases identical to TRBD2. CDR3 size: 17 residues. Germline CDR1 and CDR2: SGDLS and YYNGEE. V lost 0 bases and J lost 3; bases outside the gene matches: 4. CDR3 sequence: CASSVEAGLAGGYEQYF. The CDR3 DNA is TGTGCCAGCAGCGTAGAGGCGGGACTAGCGGGAGGCTACGAGCAGTACTTC.

V and J are TRBV5-1 and TRBJ2-1; 10 nucleotides line up with TRBD2. This CDR3 has 15 residues. V gave up 2 bases and J gave up 3 bases; unmatched junction bases: 2. Germline CDR1 SGHRS, CDR2 YFSETQ. The CDR3 spells CASSLLAGLYNEQFF. As DNA, the CDR3 is TGCGCCAGCAGCTTACTAGCGGGACTCTACAATGAGCAGTTCTTC.

J is TRBJ2-5 and V is TRBV12-3 or TRBV12-4; D might be TRBD2 (5 bases). V lost 3 bases, J lost 4 bases, and 9 bases lay in between. The CDR3 is 13 residues long. This CDR3 is CASSFSGLETQYF. The DNA of the CDR3 is TGTGCCAGCAGTTTTTCGGGGTTAGAGACCCAGTACTTC.

The chain has TRBV28 and TRBJ2-7, with D perhaps matching TRBD2 (6 bases). V gave up 3 bases and J gave up 4 bases, with 7 bases separating them. The CDR3 is made up of 12 amino acids. CDR1 is MDHEN, CDR2 SYDVKM, per germline. This chain's CDR3 is CASSLGRYEQYF. The CDR3 region has the DNA TGTGCCAGCAGTTTGGGGAGGTACGAGCAGTACTTC.

This clone was counted a few times. The V and J genes are TRBV5-1 and TRBJ2-2; unclear D gene. There are 14 residues in the CDR3. Trimming took off 0 bases at V and 4 bases at J, with 7 bases between the two ends. Per germline, CDR1 SGHRS and CDR2 YFSETQ. The CDR3 region is CASSLGSATGELFF. The CDR3 nucleotides read TGCGCCAGCAGCTTGGGGAGTGCCACCGGGGAGCTGTTTTTT.

The J gene is TRBJ2-2, the V gene TRBV28, with D uncertain. Germline assignment: CDR1 MDHEN and CDR2 SYDVKM. Between the trimmed V and J ends, which lost 6 bases and 4 bases, there was a span of 3 bases. The CDR3 is 11 residues long. The CDR3 sequence is CASSLTGELFF. CDR3 DNA: TGTGCCAGCAGCCTCACCGGGGAGCTGTTTTTT.

The V call is TRBV20-1, the J call TRBJ1-2, with D unresolved. The CDR3 extends over 11 amino acids. Trimming removed 6 bases from V and 2 bases from J, with 7 bases in between. From germline, CDR1 is DFQATT and CDR2 SNEGSKA (reference sequence). CDR3 nucleotides: TGCAGTGCCGCGGTCAACTATGGCTACACCTTC. Its protein product is CSAAVNYGYTF.

V usage is TRBV9 and J usage is TRBJ2-7; 8 positions match TRBD2. J was trimmed by 4 bases and V by 0 bases; bases with no gene match: 3. Germline lookup yields CDR1 SGDLS and CDR2 YYNGEE. The CDR3 covers 14 residues. As DNA, the CDR3 is TGTGCCAGCAGCGTAGCGGCGGGAGGTTACGAGCAGTACTTC. Its protein product is CASSVAAGGYEQYF. Variable domain in full (rest from reference TRBV9 and TRBJ2-7): DSGVTQTPKHLITATGQRVTLRCSPRSGDLSVYWYQQSLDQGLQFLIQYYNGEERAKGNILERFSAQQFPDLHSELNLSSLELGDSALYFCASSVAAGGYEQYFGPGTRLTVT.

The V gene is TRBV19, the J gene TRBJ1-2, with a weak D call TRBD1 (6 bases). CDR1 is LNHDA, CDR2 SQIVND, per germline (reference sequence). The CDR3 runs 15 residues. V was clipped by 10 bases and J by 2 bases, with 20 bases between them. Here the CDR3 DNA reads TGTGCCACCAGTAATTGGGGGCGGCACAACTATGGCTACACCTTC. Protein: CATSNWGRHNYGYTF.